One and the same sample provided the 11 T cell receptor beta chains below, sequenced in a study of OX40 agonist ivuxolimab in advanced cancers. TCRdb's table, derived via immunoSEQ multiplex PCR, lists solely in-frame clones and lacks some. The sample shows about 32,000 clones, around nine tenths of them seen only once. Here the sequenced sample was CD4+ or CD8+ T cells sorted from blood, taken in a trial of the OX40 agonist ivuxolimab. These receptor sequences come from an adult with an advanced solid tumor such as melanoma, head and neck, liver or kidney cancer.

The rearrangement links TRBV19 to TRBJ2-7; weak D call: TRBD1 (5 bases). CDR3 length: 14 residues. Germline CDR1 and CDR2: LNHDA and SQIVND (reference sequence). The germline V and J ends were trimmed by 6 bases and 0 bases, with 12 bases remaining between them. The CDR3: CASSPDIFSYEQYF. The CDR3 DNA follows: TGTGCCAGTAGCCCGGACATTTTCTCCTACGAGCAGTACTTC.

This chain uses TRBV6-5 with TRBJ2-1; D is undetermined. Germline values: CDR1 MNHEY, CDR2 SVGAGI. There are 16 residues in the CDR3. Trimming took 0 bases from V and 1 from J, leaving 10 bases between them. The CDR3 DNA reads as TGTGCCAGCAGTTACTCCGTTAGTGAGTCCTACAATGAGCAGTTCTTC. Encoded protein: CASSYSVSESYNEQFF.

This clone has just a few counts. V is TRBV18 and J is TRBJ1-4, with D perhaps matching TRBD1 (5 bases). Germline CDR1 KGHSH, CDR2 LQKENI. V was shortened by 3 bases and J by 0 bases, with 11 bases between the two germline ends. CDR3 length: 16 residues. The CDR3 DNA reads as TGTGCCAGCTCACCGGGAGTGACAGCAACTAATGAAAAACTGTTTTTT. It specifies CASSPGVTATNEKLFF.

The V and J genes are TRBV6-5 and TRBJ1-3; possibly TRBD1 for D (6 bases). The length of the CDR3 is 14 residues. V gave up 4 bases and J gave up 0 bases, with 7 bases separating them. Germline V gene data show CDR1 as MNHEY and CDR2 as SVGAGI. CDR3: CASSSQGSGNTIYF. CDR3 DNA: TGTGCCAGCAGTTCACAGGGCTCTGGAAACACCATATATTTT.

The chain links TRBV27 to TRBJ2-7; D gene uncertain. The CDR3 extends over 9 amino acids. In germline, CDR1 is MNHEY, CDR2 SMNVEV (reference sequence). Trimming removed 8 bases from V and 3 bases from J, with 2 bases in between. The CDR3 protein is CASGYEQYF. In DNA, the CDR3 is TGTGCCAGCGGCTACGAGCAGTACTTC.

This chain uses TRBV7-9 with TRBJ2-3; the D is unclear. Germline V gene sequence: CDR1 SEHNR, CDR2 FQNEAQ (reference sequence). V was clipped by 2 bases and J by 0 bases, with 9 bases between them. The CDR3 consists of 15 residues. CDR3 nucleotide sequence: TGTGCCAGCAGCTTATTTGATTCTAGCACAGATACGCAGTATTTT. Its translation: CASSLFDSSTDTQYF.

This sequence joins TRBV15 and TRBJ2-7; 13 positions match TRBD2. Germline V gene sequence: CDR1 LNHNV, CDR2 YYDKDF (reference sequence). V lost 6 bases and J lost 7; bases outside the gene matches: 3. The CDR3 length is 13 residues. The DNA for the CDR3 is TGTGCCACCAGTGGACTAGCGGGAGAAGAGCAGTACTTC. Translation: CATSGLAGEEQYF.

This chain links TRBV27 with TRBJ1-5; D gene uncertain. This CDR3 comprises 15 residues. V lost 5 bases and J lost 3, with 14 bases in between. The germline CDR1 and CDR2 sequences are MNHEY and SMNVEV (reference sequence). The CDR3 DNA is TGTGCCAGCAGTCCCTACGTTGGGAACAATCAGCCCCAGCATTTT. Protein product: CASSPYVGNNQPQHF.

This chain uses TRBV14 with TRBJ2-1; no firm D call. CDR3 size: 11 residues. V lost 2 bases and J lost 7, with 3 bases in between. The germline V gene has CDR1 SGHDN and CDR2 FVKESK. For the CDR3, the DNA is TGTGCCAGCAGCCAATTAAATGAGCAGTTCTTC. Translating it yields CASSQLNEQFF.

J is TRBJ2-3 and V is TRBV14; 7 bases are a match to TRBD1. This CDR3 is 15 amino acids long. Germline V CDR1 and CDR2: SGHDN, FVKESK. V lost 4 bases, J lost 5 bases, and 9 bases stayed unmatched. Here the CDR3 DNA reads TGTGCCAGCAGCCGCGGAGACAGGGTGATAGATACGCAGTATTTT. This codes for CASSRGDRVIDTQYF.

The J gene is TRBJ1-6, the V gene TRBV27; D is ambiguous. There are 15 residues in the CDR3. Trimming took off 1 base at V and 11 bases at J, with 15 bases between the two ends. Germline CDR1 reads MNHEY; CDR2 reads SMNVEV (reference sequence). The CDR3 coding sequence is TGTGCCAGCAGTTTATTGGATGCCGTCGACCCACCCCTCCACTTT. It translates to CASSLLDAVDPPLHF.